This TCR beta chain derives from a study of CD8+CD57+ T cells in acquired aplastic anemia (dated 2018 in TCRdb). For the study in its entirety: On average, sorted CD4+ and CD8+ cells yielded 3 to 4 ug of extracted DNA, with a range of about 0.19 to 30 ug. CD8+CD57+ expansion was defined as frequency above the mean frequency observed in healthy subjects. Results the study describes overall, beyond this receptor: Patients and healthy controls showed no significant difference in CD8+ Simpson's diversity (P=0.060). Although some 28 CD8+ CDR3 sequences were shared by patients and controls, these sequences appeared highly expressed in patients and within the immunodominant clones of patients.

V drops 5 bases and J drops 3 bases, leaving 4 bases in between. Looking up the germline V gene (reference sequence) yields CDR1 MNHEY and CDR2 SMNVEV. The CDR3 spans 12 residues, from the cysteine through the phenylalanine. Only the CDR3 part of the read is kept: 36 bases, read in frame from the first base. TCR beta VDJ combination and CDR3 sequence profiling used genomic DNA as the template. TCR repertoire sequencing was run on an Illumina HiSeq 2000. The study's own analysis went as follows. Repertoire assessment relied on Simpson's diversity index, CDR3 size and DJ length profiles, and TRBV/TRBJ rearrangement plots. The most abundant DNA sequence in the deep sequencing data was taken as the immunodominant clone. CDR3 amino acid sequences were screened for sharing across subjects and compared with published repertoires and the VDJdb database. Through fastp at Q25 and MiXCR, TCRdb rebuilt clones from the public reads, retaining in-frame beta chains. One record per CDR3 amino acid sequence lists the most common genes and DNA. These V and J calls originate from TCRdb's pipeline instead of the authors' own analysis. Within this sample are 100,000 to 150,000 distinct CDR3 sequences, with 30% to 45% of them counted one time only. The ten largest clones take up roughly 3% of the sample.

The patients picked for sequencing were ones in whom flow cytometry had shown an expansion of CD8+CD57+ cells. All patients had severe acquired aplastic anemia diagnosed by International Study of Aplastic Anemia and Agranulocytosis and Camitta criteria. No therapy had been received by the patients at the time of blood sampling. In this study, sorted CD4+ and CD8+ T cells from the blood of healthy subjects and of severe aplastic anemia patients had their TCR repertoires deep-sequenced. In the USA, patient enrollment took place under clinicaltrials.gov protocols 00001620, 01623167, 00001397, 00071045, 00081523 and 00961064. Ficoll-Paque density gradient centrifugation was used to isolate peripheral blood mononuclear cells. Before DNA was extracted, CD4+ and CD8+ T cells were sorted using either FACS or magnetic beads. With regard to this clonotype: Its antigen is unknown. A read error may be the cause here, since a much bigger clone is one base away.

This chain joins TRBV27 to TRBJ2-2, with the D gene uncertain. The sequence derives from a human donor with aplastic anemia. The specimen was sorted CD4+, CD8+, or CD8+CD57+ T cells (not recorded which) from PBMCs. The CDR3 region: CASSPYTGELFF. The nucleotides read TGTGCCAGCAGTCCTTACACCGGGGAGCTGTTTTTT.